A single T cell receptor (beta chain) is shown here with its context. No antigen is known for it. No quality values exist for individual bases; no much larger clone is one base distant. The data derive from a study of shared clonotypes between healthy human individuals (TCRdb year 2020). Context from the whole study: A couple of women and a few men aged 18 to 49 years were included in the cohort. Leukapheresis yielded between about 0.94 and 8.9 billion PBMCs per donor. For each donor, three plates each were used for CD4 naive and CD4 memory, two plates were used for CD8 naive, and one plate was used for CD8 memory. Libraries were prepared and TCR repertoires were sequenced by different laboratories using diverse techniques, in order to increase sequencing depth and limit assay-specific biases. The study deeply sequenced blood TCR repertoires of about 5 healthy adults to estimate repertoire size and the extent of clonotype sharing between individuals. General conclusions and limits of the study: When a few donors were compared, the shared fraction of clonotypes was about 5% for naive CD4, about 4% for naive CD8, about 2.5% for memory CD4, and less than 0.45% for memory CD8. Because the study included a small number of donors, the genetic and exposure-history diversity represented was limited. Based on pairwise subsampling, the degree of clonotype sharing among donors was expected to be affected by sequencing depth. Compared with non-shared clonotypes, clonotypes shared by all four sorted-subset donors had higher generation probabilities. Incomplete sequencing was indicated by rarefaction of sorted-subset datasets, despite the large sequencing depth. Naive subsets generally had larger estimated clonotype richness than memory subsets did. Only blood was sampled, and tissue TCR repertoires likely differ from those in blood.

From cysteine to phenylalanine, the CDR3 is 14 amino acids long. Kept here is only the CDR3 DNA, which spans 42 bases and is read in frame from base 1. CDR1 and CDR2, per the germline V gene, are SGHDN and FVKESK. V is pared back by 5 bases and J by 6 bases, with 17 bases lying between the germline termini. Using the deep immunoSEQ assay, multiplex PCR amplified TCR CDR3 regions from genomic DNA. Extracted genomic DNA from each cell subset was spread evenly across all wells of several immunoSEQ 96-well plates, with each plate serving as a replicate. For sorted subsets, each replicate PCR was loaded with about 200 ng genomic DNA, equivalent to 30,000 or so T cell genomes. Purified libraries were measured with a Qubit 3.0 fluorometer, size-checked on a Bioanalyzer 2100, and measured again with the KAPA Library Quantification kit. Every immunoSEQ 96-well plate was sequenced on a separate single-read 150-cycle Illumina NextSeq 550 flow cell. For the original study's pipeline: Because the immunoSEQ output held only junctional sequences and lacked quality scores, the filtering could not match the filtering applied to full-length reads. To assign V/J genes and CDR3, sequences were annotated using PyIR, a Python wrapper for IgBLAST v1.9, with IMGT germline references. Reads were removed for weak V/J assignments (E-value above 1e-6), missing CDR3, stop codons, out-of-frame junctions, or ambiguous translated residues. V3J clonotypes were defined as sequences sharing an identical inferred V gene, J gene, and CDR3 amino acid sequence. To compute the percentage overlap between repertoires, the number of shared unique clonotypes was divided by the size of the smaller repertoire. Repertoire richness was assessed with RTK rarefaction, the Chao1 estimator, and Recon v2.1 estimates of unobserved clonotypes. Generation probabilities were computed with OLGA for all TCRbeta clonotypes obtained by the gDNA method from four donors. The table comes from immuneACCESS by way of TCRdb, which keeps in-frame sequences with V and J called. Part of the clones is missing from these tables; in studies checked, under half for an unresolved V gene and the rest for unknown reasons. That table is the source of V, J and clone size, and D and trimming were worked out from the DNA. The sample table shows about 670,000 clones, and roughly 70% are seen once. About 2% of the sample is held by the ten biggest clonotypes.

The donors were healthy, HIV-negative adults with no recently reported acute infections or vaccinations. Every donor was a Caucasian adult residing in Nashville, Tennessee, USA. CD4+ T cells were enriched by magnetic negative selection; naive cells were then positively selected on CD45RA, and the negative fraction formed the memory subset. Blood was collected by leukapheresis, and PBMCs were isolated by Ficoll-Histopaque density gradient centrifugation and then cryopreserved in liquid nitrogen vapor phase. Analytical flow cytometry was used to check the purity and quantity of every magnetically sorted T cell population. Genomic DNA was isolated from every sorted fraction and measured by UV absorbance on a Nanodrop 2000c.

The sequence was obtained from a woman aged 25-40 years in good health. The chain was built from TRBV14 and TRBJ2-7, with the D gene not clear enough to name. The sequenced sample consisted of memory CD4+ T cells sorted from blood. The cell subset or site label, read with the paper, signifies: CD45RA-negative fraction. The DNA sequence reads TGTGCCAGCAGCAAAGGCCACACCCCGGTCGAGCAGTACTTC. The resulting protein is CASSKGHTPVEQYF.